The 15 T cell receptor beta chains listed next were all sequenced from one sample in a study of shared clonotypes between healthy human individuals. The repertoire was sequenced with immunoSEQ multiplex PCR; TCRdb's copy has only in-frame clones and lacks some. Of around 700,000 clones in the sample, around four fifths were seen once. The specimen sequenced was memory CD4+ T cells sorted from blood. Subset reported: CD45RA-negative fraction. The receptors come from a woman aged 25 to 39 in good health.

This clone has a single count. The V and J genes are TRBV19 and TRBJ2-3; D remains unclear. The germline V gene encodes CDR1 LNHDA and CDR2 SQIVND (reference sequence). This CDR3 region has 8 residues. The CDR3 spells CDTDTQYF. CDR3 nucleotides: TGTGACACAGATACGCAGTATTTT.

Only a few counts were recorded for this clone. The chain couples TRBV5-4 to TRBJ2-4, with 11 bases aligning to TRBD2. Looked up from germline, CDR1 is SGHNT and CDR2 is YYREEE (reference sequence). V dropped 5 bases and J dropped 4; count of bases not matched to a gene: 5. The CDR3 covers 15 residues. The CDR3 nucleotides read TGTGCCAGCAGGGTAGCGGGAGGGAAGAAAAACATTCAGTACTTC. Protein product: CASRVAGGKKNIQYF.

The V call is TRBV28, the J call TRBJ1-2; 8 nucleotides line up with TRBD1. The CDR3 runs 15 residues. The germline CDR1 and CDR2 sequences are MDHEN and SYDVKM. The V and J ends lost 5 bases and 0 bases, in that order; junction bases with no gene match: 5. In DNA, the CDR3 is TGTGCCAGCAGTAACACAGGGGGAGCTAACTATGGCTACACCTTC. It yields the protein CASSNTGGANYGYTF.

This clone was picked up one time. The J gene is TRBJ1-5, the V gene TRBV28; D unclear. The CDR3 contains 16 residues. Germline V gene data show CDR1 as MDHEN and CDR2 as SYDVKM. V was shortened by 4 bases and J by 0 bases, with 13 bases between the two germline ends. CDR3 in DNA: TGTGCCAGCAGTTGGACGCGCTCATATAGCAATCAGCCCCAGCATTTT. As protein: CASSWTRSYSNQPQHF.

This clone has a count of ten or more. J is TRBJ1-5 and V is TRBV19, with D possibly being TRBD1 (5 bases). The CDR3 runs to 15 residues. Germline V lookup: CDR1 LNHDA, CDR2 SQIVND (reference sequence). The ends were cut back, 6 bases at V and 2 bases at J, with 14 bases in the middle. The chain's CDR3 is CASRQKDTRNQPQHF. The CDR3 DNA sequence: TGTGCCAGTAGACAAAAGGACACCCGCAATCAGCCCCAGCATTTT. Looking up the rest from reference TRBV19 and TRBJ1-5 gives the full variable domain: DGGITQSPKYLFRKEGQNVTLSCEQNLNHDAMYWYRQDPGQGLRLIYYSQIVNDFQKGDIAEGYSVSREKKESFPLTVTSAQKNPTAFYLCASRQKDTRNQPQHFGDGTRLSIL.

The CDR3 protein is CASSQESGRDSGTQYF. CDR3 bases: TGTGCCAGCAGCCAAGAGAGCGGGAGGGACTCTGGGACCCAGTACTTC. The chain couples TRBV4-2 to TRBJ2-5, with 10 positions matching TRBD2. Per germline, CDR1 LGHNA and CDR2 YNFKEQ. The CDR3 is 16 residues long. The V gene end was trimmed by 0 bases and the J gene end by 7 bases; junction bases not matched to a gene: 8.

The chain combines TRBV11-3 with TRBJ1-1; D unresolved. The CDR3 has 13 residues. Germline assignment: CDR1 SGHNT and CDR2 YENEEA. The germline V and J ends were trimmed by 1 base and 4 bases, with 7 bases remaining between them. The CDR3 is CASSLVAGTEAFF. The CDR3 region has the DNA TGTGCCAGCAGCTTAGTCGCGGGCACTGAAGCTTTCTTT.

The count of this clone is one. The V and J genes are TRBV19 and TRBJ1-5; TRBD1 might be the D (6 bases). V lost 0 bases, J lost 8 bases, and 14 bases lay in between. Germline CDR1 and CDR2: LNHDA and SQIVND (reference sequence). The CDR3 is 15 amino acids. The CDR3 is CASSIDQGNIEPQHF. For the CDR3, the DNA is TGTGCCAGTAGTATAGATCAGGGGAACATTGAGCCCCAGCATTTT.

V usage is TRBV27 and J usage is TRBJ1-1; D may be TRBD1 (6 bases). CDR1 and CDR2 from the germline V gene are MNHEY and SMNVEV (reference sequence). The CDR3 sequence is 14 residues long. Trimming left V 6 bases short and J 0 bases short, with 11 bases between. CDR3 residues: CASRGQNMNTEAFF. In DNA, the CDR3 is TGTGCCAGCAGAGGACAGAACATGAACACTGAAGCTTTCTTT.

This clone appeared a few times. V and J are TRBV27 and TRBJ2-2, with 7 bases fitting TRBD2. Germline-derived CDR1 and CDR2 are MNHEY and SMNVEV (reference sequence). After removal of 4 bases from V and 5 bases from J, the junction contained 10 bases not matched to a gene. The CDR3 extends over 16 amino acids. In DNA, the CDR3 is TGTGCCAGCAGTTCACCCGGGACTACCAGGACCGGGGAGCTGTTTTTT. Amino acids: CASSSPGTTRTGELFF.

Details on this clone: Other DNA sequences in this sample translate to the same CDR3. The chain recombines TRBV18 with TRBJ2-5; D is undetermined. CDR1 and CDR2 from the germline V gene are KGHSH and LQKENI. Trimming pared 4 bases from V and 2 bases from J, leaving 5 bases between. There are 12 residues in the CDR3. The CDR3 nucleotides are TGTGCCAGCTCACGGGCACAAGAGACCCAGTACTTC. It encodes CASSRAQETQYF.

J is TRBJ2-3 and V is TRBV6-6; TRBD2 is a possible D gene (6 bases). This CDR3 spans 12 amino acids. Trimming removed 3 bases from V and 12 bases from J, with 13 bases in between. Germline V gene data show CDR1 as MNHNY and CDR2 as SVGAGI (reference sequence). CDR3 sequence: CASSYISGAQYF. As DNA, the CDR3 is TGTGCCAGCAGTTATATTAGCGGCGCCCAGTATTTT.

J is TRBJ2-7 and V is TRBV29-1; 12 bases align to TRBD2. The CDR3 sequence is 14 residues long. The junction had 4 bases not matched to a gene; V was cut back by 4 bases and J by 3 bases. CDR1 is SQVTM, CDR2 ANQGSEA, per germline. The CDR3 sequence: CSVGLAGVNYEQYF. The CDR3 nucleotides read TGCAGCGTTGGACTAGCGGGAGTTAACTACGAGCAGTACTTC.

The CDR3 is CASSLVVGAGGELFF. As DNA, the CDR3 is TGTGCCAGCAGCTTGGTCGTGGGGGCCGGCGGGGAGCTGTTTTTT. The chain has TRBV5-6 and TRBJ2-2; tentative D call: TRBD1 (6 bases). Germline CDR1 SGHDT, CDR2 YYEEEE. CDR3 length: 15 residues. V lost 0 bases and J 7 bases, leaving 13 bases between the germline ends. Full variable domain (remainder filled in from reference TRBV5-6 and TRBJ2-2): DAGVTQSPTHLIKTRGQQVTLRCSPKSGHDTVSWYQQALGQGPQFIFQYYEEEERQRGNFPDRFSGHQFPNYSSELNVNALLLGDSALYLCASSLVVGAGGELFFGEGSRLTVL.

This clone was recorded only once. V is TRBV14 and J is TRBJ1-1; D is uncertain. Germline V CDR1 and CDR2: SGHDN, FVKESK. The CDR3 runs 13 residues. The V and J ends lost 4 bases and 6 bases respectively, with 12 bases between them. Here the CDR3 reads CASSPTSGPEAFF. CDR3 DNA: TGTGCCAGCAGCCCGACCTCAGGCCCTGAAGCTTTCTTT.